These 29 T cell receptor beta chains originate from one sample sequenced in a study of early stage breast cancer tumors (dated by TCRdb to about 2017). The receptor library was made with the immunoSEQ multiplex PCR assay. TCRdb's version of the immuneACCESS table is confined to in-frame rearrangements and falls short of the full clone set. An unresolved V gene accounts for under half of the shortfall where checked; the remainder is of unknown origin. The sample table shows roughly 49,000 clones, and about 77% are seen once. Jointly, the top ten make up around 3.4% of the sample. The sequencing sample was made of blood. These receptors were obtained from a person aged 35-50 years with breast cancer.

This chain connects TRBV5-6 to TRBJ2-7, with 7 nucleotides matching TRBD1. Trimming at V came to 3 bases and at J to 4 bases, leaving 7 bases not matched to a gene. CDR3 size: 14 residues. Germline V gene sequence: CDR1 SGHDT, CDR2 YYEEEE. The CDR3 spells CASSSRQGVYEQYF. The CDR3 DNA reads as TGTGCCAGCAGCTCCCGACAGGGTGTGTACGAGCAGTACTTC.

The chain recombines TRBV6-6 with TRBJ2-1; no reliable D call. Germline V CDR1 and CDR2: MNHNY, SVGAGI (reference sequence). Trimming took 9 bases from V and 15 from J, leaving 18 bases between them. The CDR3 sequence is 11 residues long. The CDR3 protein is CASCSSSLGFF. DNA of the CDR3: TGTGCCAGTTGCTCCAGTAGCCTGGGGTTCTTC.

The genes are TRBV7-3 and TRBJ1-1; D might be TRBD1 (5 bases). V lost 11 bases and J 0 bases, leaving 13 bases between the germline ends. CDR3 size: 13 residues. CDR1 is SGHTA, CDR2 FQGTGA, per germline. The DNA of the CDR3 is TGTGCCGTCTCGGGGGGTATGAACACTGAAGCTTTCTTT. This encodes CAVSGGMNTEAFF.

The CDR3 loop is CAWSSTPGQGVDEQFF. As DNA, the CDR3 is TGTGCCTGGAGTTCTACGCCGGGACAGGGCGTGGATGAGCAGTTCTTC. The chain uses TRBV30 and TRBJ2-1, with 9 bases aligning to TRBD1. Trimming cost V 2 bases and J 8 bases; bases outside gene matches: 13. Looked up from germline, CDR1 is GTSNPN and CDR2 is SVGIG (reference sequence). CDR3 length equals 16 residues.

The J gene is TRBJ2-3, the V gene TRBV10-3, with D possibly matching TRBD2 (6 bases). Between the trimmed V and J ends, which lost 3 bases and 6 bases, there was a span of 22 bases. Germline V gives CDR1 ENHRY, CDR2 SYGVKD. There are 17 residues in the CDR3. CDR3 residues: CAISDPTSAPQSDTQYF. CDR3 coding DNA: TGTGCCATCAGTGATCCGACTAGTGCCCCGCAGTCGGATACGCAGTATTTT.

The chain recombines TRBV25-1 with TRBJ2-7; no reliable D call. The CDR3 has 12 residues. With 2 bases removed from V and 1 base from J, the gap between germline ends came to 3 bases. Germline-derived CDR1 and CDR2 are MGHDK and SYGVNS. The CDR3 coding sequence is TGTGCCAGCAGTGAAAGGTCCTACGAGCAGTACTTC. Residues: CASSERSYEQYF.

The chain employs TRBV19 and TRBJ2-7; tentative D call: TRBD2 (5 bases). The CDR3 spans 15 residues. The germline gives CDR1 LNHDA, CDR2 SQIVND (reference sequence). Trimming took 1 base from V and 4 from J, leaving 14 bases between them. CDR3 sequence reads: CASSIVGGPGYEQYF. Written as DNA, the CDR3 is TGTGCCAGTAGTATAGTTGGCGGGCCCGGTTACGAGCAGTACTTC.

This chain joins TRBV18 and TRBJ1-1, with D unresolved. V lost 5 bases and J lost 2, with 12 bases in between. Looked up from germline, CDR1 is KGHSH and CDR2 is LQKENI. The CDR3 has 14 amino acids. CDR3 bases: TGTGCCAGCTCAAAGTCCGACACAAACACTGAAGCTTTCTTT. Its protein is CASSKSDTNTEAFF.

The chain joins TRBV7-9 to TRBJ2-7; D unclear. Germline V lookup: CDR1 SEHNR, CDR2 FQNEAQ (reference sequence). The CDR3 loop spans 13 amino acids. V was shortened by 5 bases and J by 2 bases, with 10 bases between the two germline ends. CDR3 protein: CASSPTSAYEQYF. As DNA, the CDR3 is TGTGCCAGCAGCCCCACGTCCGCCTACGAGCAGTACTTC.

About this clone: This sample includes further DNA sequences coding for the same CDR3. The chain's CDR3 is CASSINANTEAFF. Written as DNA, the CDR3 is TGTGCCAGTAGTATTAACGCGAACACTGAAGCTTTCTTT. The chain has TRBV19 and TRBJ1-1; D remains unclear. The CDR3 runs to 13 residues. Germline V lookup: CDR1 LNHDA, CDR2 SQIVND (reference sequence). V was pared by 3 bases and J by 1 base, with 6 bases between. Together with reference TRBV19 and TRBJ1-1, the CDR3 gives the full variable domain: DGGITQSPKYLFRKEGQNVTLSCEQNLNHDAMYWYRQDPGQGLRLIYYSQIVNDFQKGDIAEGYSVSREKKESFPLTVTSAQKNPTAFYLCASSINANTEAFFGQGTRLTVV.

The genes are TRBV7-9 and TRBJ1-4; D possibly corresponds to TRBD1 (5 bases). There are 16 residues in the CDR3. The V gene lost 5 bases and the J gene lost 8 bases, with 21 bases spanning the gap. Germline CDR1 reads SEHNR; CDR2 reads FQNEAQ (reference sequence). In DNA form, the CDR3 reads TGTGCCAGCAGCGCCAGATCCGGGGCCGGAGGGGAAAAACTGTTTTTT. It yields the protein CASSARSGAGGEKLFF.

V and J are TRBV2 and TRBJ1-5; no firm D call. The CDR3 is 14 amino acids. V was cut by 8 bases and J by 2 bases, with 13 bases left in between. The germline CDR1 and CDR2 sequences are SNHLY and FYNNEI. As DNA, the CDR3 is TGTGCCAGCGCCGGAAAGAGGGGCAATCAGCCCCAGCATTTT. It yields the protein CASAGKRGNQPQHF.

This clone showed up just a few times. This rearrangement joins TRBV21-1 to TRBJ2-1; the table assigns TRBD2, which was not confirmed against the DNA. TRBV21-1 corresponds to a pseudogene. This CDR3 is 17 amino acids long. The CDR3: CASSTKTWGLAYNEQFF. DNA of the CDR3: TGTGCCAGCAGCACTAAAACGTGGGGACTAGCCTACAATGAGCAGTTCTTC.

The chain uses TRBV5-4 and TRBJ2-1; 7 bases match TRBD1. This CDR3 comprises 15 residues. CDR1 SGHNT and CDR2 YYREEE come from the germline V gene (reference sequence). The V segment lost 3 bases and the J segment 7 bases; nucleotides outside the gene matches: 10. CDR3 in amino acids: CASSYIRQGENEQFF. The CDR3 DNA sequence: TGTGCCAGCAGCTATATTCGACAGGGTGAAAATGAGCAGTTCTTC.

The rearrangement links TRBV7-6 to TRBJ1-2, with a weak D call TRBD1 (5 bases). Germline-derived CDR1 and CDR2 are SGHVS and FNYEAQ. There are 13 residues in the CDR3. Trimming took off 3 bases at V and 6 bases at J, with 11 bases between the two ends. CDR3 sequence reads: CASSFSQGDGYTF. The CDR3 DNA is TGTGCCAGCAGCTTTTCCCAGGGTGATGGCTACACCTTC.

Comments on this clone: The same CDR3 can be traced to other DNA sequences in this sample. The chain has TRBV5-1 and TRBJ2-1; TRBD1 or TRBD2 may be the D gene (5 bases each). This CDR3 has 16 amino acids. V gave up 0 bases and J gave up 0 bases, with 10 bases separating them. CDR1 and CDR2 from the germline V gene are SGHRS and YFSETQ. The CDR3 region is CASSLGGSSSYNEQFF. CDR3 sequence (DNA): TGCGCCAGCAGCTTGGGGGGGTCTAGCTCCTACAATGAGCAGTTCTTC.

The chain links TRBV7-9 to TRBJ1-2; 8 bases are shared with TRBD1. The CDR3 loop spans 15 amino acids. Germline loops: CDR1 SEHNR, CDR2 FQNEAQ (reference sequence). V lost 0 bases to trimming and J lost 4 bases; unmatched junction nucleotides: 4. The CDR3 here is CASSLADRASYGYTF. CDR3 nucleotides: TGTGCCAGCAGCTTAGCGGACAGGGCTTCCTATGGCTACACCTTC.

This clone showed up just once. This sequence joins TRBV30 and TRBJ2-7; TRBD1 aligns across 10 bases. Trimming at V came to 3 bases and at J to 6 bases, leaving 11 bases not matched to a gene. This CDR3 contains 15 residues. CDR1 and CDR2 (germline): GTSNPN, SVGIG (reference sequence). CDR3 coding DNA: TGTGCCTGGAGCCTCGAGCGAGACAGGGGGCCCGAGCAGTACTTC. Protein product: CAWSLERDRGPEQYF.

Turning to this clone: The sample carries other DNA sequences with the same CDR3. The rearrangement links TRBV11-3 to TRBJ2-7, with 8 nucleotides matching TRBD2. Germline CDR1 is SGHNT and CDR2 is YENEEA. The CDR3 is 13 amino acids. V was clipped by 5 bases and J by 1 base; unmatched bases: 1. The CDR3 bases are TGTGCCAGCAGCCCGGGGGGGTCCTACGAGCAGTACTTC. Protein: CASSPGGSYEQYF.

The rearrangement joins TRBV2 to TRBJ2-3; 9 bases align to TRBD2. Germline V CDR1 and CDR2: SNHLY, FYNNEI. There are 15 residues in the CDR3. V was clipped by 6 bases and J by 8 bases; unmatched bases: 12. The DNA for the CDR3 is TGTGCCAGCAGAGGTAGCGGGAGTGCCCCGGGTACGCAGTATTTT. This translates into CASRGSGSAPGTQYF.

The CDR3 loop reads CASSIKGPSYGYTF. The CDR3 coding sequence is TGTGCCAGTAGTATCAAGGGACCATCCTATGGCTACACCTTC. The rearrangement uses TRBV19 and TRBJ1-2, with a possible D match to TRBD1 (5 bases). V lost 3 bases, J lost 4 bases, and 12 bases lay in between. The CDR3 has 14 amino acids. The germline CDR1 and CDR2 sequences are LNHDA and SQIVND (reference sequence). The complete variable domain, with remaining parts taken from reference TRBV19 and TRBJ1-2, reads DGGITQSPKYLFRKEGQNVTLSCEQNLNHDAMYWYRQDPGQGLRLIYYSQIVNDFQKGDIAEGYSVSREKKESFPLTVTSAQKNPTAFYLCASSIKGPSYGYTFGSGTRLTVV.

V is TRBV27 and J is TRBJ2-5; TRBD2 agrees at 9 bases. V lost 4 bases and J lost 4; bases outside the gene matches: 7. The CDR3 contains 15 residues. Germline CDR1 reads MNHEY; CDR2 reads SMNVEV (reference sequence). The CDR3 loop is CASSWGGGAGETQYF. As DNA, the CDR3 is TGTGCCAGCAGTTGGGGCGGGGGGGCGGGAGAGACCCAGTACTTC.

The gene calls are TRBV19 and TRBJ2-7, with D uncertain. V lost 5 bases and J 4 bases, leaving 18 bases between the germline ends. Looked up from germline, CDR1 is LNHDA and CDR2 is SQIVND (reference sequence). CDR3 size: 15 residues. The CDR3 DNA reads TGTGCCAGTAGTCTGGGCGGTAAGGGATCTTACGAGCAGTACTTC. This gives the protein CASSLGGKGSYEQYF.

V gene TRBV5-1 combines with J gene TRBJ2-2, with 9 bases lining up with TRBD2. V was clipped by 0 bases and J by 4 bases; unmatched bases: 4. The germline gives CDR1 SGHRS, CDR2 YFSETQ. The CDR3 has 16 residues. CDR3 sequence: CASSLGNSGSTGELFF. The CDR3 coding sequence is TGCGCCAGCAGCTTGGGAAATAGCGGGAGCACCGGGGAGCTGTTTTTT. Looking up the rest from reference TRBV5-1 and TRBJ2-2 gives the full variable domain: KAGVTQTPRYLIKTRGQQVTLSCSPISGHRSVSWYQQTPGQGLQFLFEYFSETQRNKGNFPGRFSGRQFSNSRSEMNVSTLELGDSALYLCASSLGNSGSTGELFFGEGSRLTVL.

The V and J genes are TRBV10-2 and TRBJ2-5, with 10 bases aligning to TRBD2. The germline V gene encodes CDR1 WSHSY and CDR2 SAAADI. J gave up 5 bases and V 8 bases, and 8 bases lay outside the gene matches. The CDR3 consists of 14 residues. DNA for the CDR3: TGCGCCAGCGAGAGCGGGAGGGTGCTGGAGACCCAGTACTTC. This gives the protein CASESGRVLETQYF.

The gene calls are TRBV19 and TRBJ1-5; 9 positions match TRBD1. The CDR3 runs to 17 residues. The junction had 12 bases not matched to a gene; V was cut back by 3 bases and J by 6 bases. Germline V gene sequence: CDR1 LNHDA, CDR2 SQIVND (reference sequence). Here the CDR3 reads CASSMGPGTGYTQPQHF. The CDR3, as DNA: TGTGCCAGTAGTATGGGGCCCGGGACAGGGTATACTCAGCCCCAGCATTTT.

The gene calls are TRBV2 and TRBJ2-3; 12 nucleotides agree with TRBD2. CDR3 length: 16 amino acids. The germline V gene encodes CDR1 SNHLY and CDR2 FYNNEI. After removal of 7 bases from V and 5 bases from J, the junction contained 10 bases not matched to a gene. The CDR3 nucleotides are TGTGCCAGCATCTGGGGGGCTAGCGGGAGGGGAGATACGCAGTATTTT. Translation gives CASIWGASGRGDTQYF. Based on the CDR3 plus reference TRBV2 and TRBJ2-3, the full variable domain is EPEVTQTPSHQVTQMGQEVILRCVPISNHLYFYWYRQILGQKVEFLVSFYNNEISEKSEIFDDQFSVERPDGSNFTLKIRSTKLEDSAMYFCASIWGASGRGDTQYFGPGTRLTVL.

The V call is TRBV5-4, the J call TRBJ2-1, with 14 nucleotides matching TRBD2. With V trimmed by 3 bases and J by 9 bases, 5 bases remained unmatched. The length of the CDR3 is 15 residues. Germline assignment: CDR1 SGHNT and CDR2 YYREEE (reference sequence). This chain's CDR3 is CASSSGTSGSGEQFF. CDR3 DNA: TGTGCCAGCAGCTCAGGGACTAGCGGGAGCGGTGAGCAGTTCTTC.

This sequence joins TRBV9 and TRBJ2-5, with 7 bases identical to TRBD1. The germline gives CDR1 SGDLS, CDR2 YYNGEE. J lost 4 bases, V lost 3 bases, and 6 bases had no gene match. The CDR3 runs 14 residues. The CDR3 here is CASSGRGYGETQYF. The CDR3 DNA reads as TGTGCCAGCAGCGGCAGGGGGTATGGAGAGACCCAGTACTTC. The whole variable domain, filled in from reference TRBV9 and TRBJ2-5, reads DSGVTQTPKHLITATGQRVTLRCSPRSGDLSVYWYQQSLDQGLQFLIQYYNGEERAKGNILERFSAQQFPDLHSELNLSSLELGDSALYFCASSGRGYGETQYFGPGTRLLVL.